This entry features one T cell receptor beta chain sequence. This sample includes further DNA sequences coding for the same CDR3. These data belong to a study of shared clonotypes between healthy human individuals. The naive CD8 subset, CD45RO-negative cells positively selected for CCR7, excluded terminally differentiated effector memory CD45RA+ cells. Sequencing was performed with immunoSEQ multiplex PCR; in TCRdb, only in-frame clones are kept and a portion is missing. The data hold about 2.2 million clones, with around 95% observed a single time. The sequenced material came from naive CD8+ T cells from PBMCs. This sequence was found in a man aged 18 to 29 in good health. Some clones in this sample may be carry-over from other donors' samples.

CDR3 amino acids: CASSKGPGELFF. CDR3 sequence (DNA): TGTGCCAGCAGCAAGGGCCCGGGGGAGCTGTTTTTT. The J gene is TRBJ2-2, the V gene TRBV27; D gene uncertain. The V gene's germline CDR1 is MNHEY and CDR2 SMNVEV (reference sequence). V lost 6 bases and J lost 8, with 10 bases in between. This CDR3 has 12 amino acids.